Shown below are 28 T cell receptor beta chains from a single sample sequenced in a study of control samples from healthy donors and cancer patients. Using immunoSEQ multiplex PCR, the repertoire was profiled, and TCRdb retains in-frame clones only, with some absent. The table shows 100,000 or so clones, with 79% occurring only once. The sample was blood. The receptors come from a woman aged 30 to 39 in good health.

The genes are TRBV29-1 and TRBJ1-1; D perhaps matches TRBD1 (6 bases). Germline V lookup: CDR1 SQVTM, CDR2 ANQGSEA. V was trimmed by 4 bases and J by 1 base, leaving 16 bases between them. This CDR3 contains 15 residues. The CDR3, as DNA: TGCAGCGTTGTTGGCGGGACAAGGAAGAACACTGAAGCTTTCTTT. It encodes CSVVGGTRKNTEAFF.

The chain combines TRBV11-2 with TRBJ1-2, with a tentative D call TRBD1 (5 bases). Per the germline V gene, CDR1 is SGHAT and CDR2 is FQNNGV. The CDR3 runs to 14 residues. Trimming pared 5 bases from V and 2 bases from J, leaving 12 bases between. CDR3: CASSPGGGNYGYTF. CDR3 nucleotide sequence: TGTGCCAGCAGCCCCGGGGGGGGGAACTATGGCTACACCTTC.

V and J are TRBV7-6 and TRBJ2-3, with D possibly TRBD2 on 6 matching bases. CDR3 length: 17 residues. Germline V CDR1 and CDR2: SGHVS, FNYEAQ. V shed 5 bases and J shed 4 bases, with 22 bases lying between them. The CDR3 DNA follows: TGTGCCAGCAGCCCCAACCCTACGGGAGCAGTGGCAGATACGCAGTATTTT. Amino acids: CASSPNPTGAVADTQYF.

The rearrangement joins TRBV30 to TRBJ2-2; 13 bases align to TRBD2. Germline trimming cut 0 bases from V and 6 bases from J; bases unmatched to any gene: 7. The CDR3 has 17 residues. Germline CDR1 GTSNPN, CDR2 SVGIG (reference sequence). The CDR3 nucleotides are TGTGCCTGGAGTGTACTATCGGGACTAGCGGGGTCCGGGGAGCTGTTTTTT. Its translation: CAWSVLSGLAGSGELFF.

V is TRBV11-2 and J is TRBJ1-1; 7 bases align to TRBD1. V lost 4 bases to trimming and J lost 1 base; unmatched junction nucleotides: 3. The germline V gene has CDR1 SGHAT and CDR2 FQNNGV. The CDR3 has 14 amino acids. The CDR3: CASSSGGWNTEAFF. CDR3 nucleotide sequence: TGTGCCAGCAGCTCAGGGGGGTGGAACACTGAAGCTTTCTTT.

The genes are TRBV27 and TRBJ1-2; TRBD1 aligns across 10 bases. The trim removed 1 base at V and 6 bases at J, leaving 5 bases unmatched. The CDR3 has 15 residues. Germline V CDR1 and CDR2: MNHEY, SMNVEV (reference sequence). The chain's CDR3 is CASSLFPGQGNGYTF. The CDR3 bases are TGTGCCAGCAGTTTATTTCCGGGACAGGGGAATGGCTACACCTTC.

J is TRBJ1-6 and V is TRBV30; 7 bases map to TRBD1. V shed 1 base, J shed 11 bases, and the junction held 5 bases outside the gene matches. Germline V gene data show CDR1 as GTSNPN and CDR2 as SVGIG (reference sequence). The CDR3 extends over 13 amino acids. The CDR3 reads CAWSEGAVAPLHF. The CDR3 DNA follows: TGTGCCTGGAGTGAGGGGGCCGTAGCACCCCTCCACTTT.

The J gene is TRBJ1-1, the V gene TRBV6-1, with D tentatively TRBD1 (6 bases). The germline V gene encodes CDR1 MNHNS and CDR2 SASEGT. This CDR3 is built from 14 residues. Trimming stripped 3 bases from V and 6 bases from J, with 14 bases between. The CDR3 here is CASSEKGKGAEAFF. The CDR3 DNA sequence: TGTGCCAGCAGTGAGAAGGGGAAGGGGGCTGAAGCTTTCTTT.

The chain recombines TRBV5-6 with TRBJ1-3, with a tentative D call TRBD1 (6 bases). Germline V gene lookup returns CDR1 SGHDT and CDR2 YYEEEE. The V gene lost 4 bases and the J gene lost 4 bases, with 15 bases spanning the gap. The CDR3 sequence is 15 residues long. CDR3 DNA sequence: TGTGCCAGCAGCCTGAGGGGGGCGACCGGAAACACCATATATTTT. This sequence encodes CASSLRGATGNTIYF.

The gene calls are TRBV6-5 and TRBJ1-4; 7 nucleotides line up with TRBD1. Germline V gene lookup returns CDR1 MNHEY and CDR2 SVGAGI. The CDR3 totals 14 residues. J was trimmed by 7 bases and V by 6 bases; bases with no gene match: 8. This chain's CDR3 is CASRQTGIGEKLFF. In DNA, the CDR3 is TGTGCCAGCAGACAGACAGGGATCGGTGAAAAACTGTTTTTT.

The CDR3 region has the DNA TGCGCCAGCAGCCCAGGGACTGTGGCATCGGATACGCAGTATTTT. As protein: CASSPGTVASDTQYF. The genes are TRBV5-1 and TRBJ2-3; possible D gene TRBD2, 6 bases. The CDR3 consists of 15 residues. Germline V gene lookup returns CDR1 SGHRS and CDR2 YFSETQ. Trimming cost V 4 bases and J 6 bases, with 18 bases left between them. The full variable domain, with the rest looked up from reference TRBV5-1 and TRBJ2-3, is KAGVTQTPRYLIKTRGQQVTLSCSPISGHRSVSWYQQTPGQGLQFLFEYFSETQRNKGNFPGRFSGRQFSNSRSEMNVSTLELGDSALYLCASSPGTVASDTQYFGPGTRLTVL.

This clone was detected a few times. The rearrangement joins TRBV2 to TRBJ1-5, with TRBD1 matching over 7 bases. Germline V gene data show CDR1 as SNHLY and CDR2 as FYNNEI. The CDR3 covers 16 residues. V gave up 2 bases and J gave up 2 bases; unmatched junction bases: 6. This chain's CDR3 is CASSERVGGGNQPQHF. CDR3 DNA sequence: TGTGCCAGCAGTGAACGAGTAGGGGGCGGCAATCAGCCCCAGCATTTT.

This clone was seen just once. This chain uses TRBV2 with TRBJ1-4, with a possible D match to TRBD1 (5 bases). The length of the CDR3 is 14 residues. In germline, CDR1 is SNHLY, CDR2 FYNNEI. Between the trimmed V and J ends, which lost 6 bases and 7 bases, there was a span of 15 bases. The CDR3, as DNA: TGTGCCAGCAGGTGGGACGGAAAGACTGAAAAACTGTTTTTT. This encodes CASRWDGKTEKLFF.

The sample holds a few counts of this clone. J is TRBJ2-1 and V is TRBV24-1, with 8 bases identical to TRBD1. This CDR3 comprises 15 residues. Germline lookup yields CDR1 KGHDR and CDR2 SFDVKD. The J segment lost 0 bases and the V segment lost 3 bases, leaving 0 bases of the junction unmatched. CDR3 loop: CATSDQGASYNEQFF. CDR3 coding DNA: TGTGCCACCAGTGATCAGGGGGCCTCCTACAATGAGCAGTTCTTC.

The V and J genes are TRBV24-1 and TRBJ1-1; D remains unclear. The V gene lost 3 bases and the J gene lost 7 bases, with 5 bases spanning the gap. Germline values: CDR1 KGHDR, CDR2 SFDVKD. This CDR3 has 11 amino acids. The CDR3 spells CATSDNFEAFF. In nucleotides, the CDR3 is TGTGCCACCAGTGATAATTTTGAAGCTTTCTTT.

The rearrangement uses TRBV30 and TRBJ2-3; D unresolved. The V end was cut by 0 bases, the J end by 8 bases, with 9 bases between. Germline V gene lookup returns CDR1 GTSNPN and CDR2 SVGIG (reference sequence). The length of the CDR3 is 12 residues. The CDR3 coding sequence is TGTGCCTGGAGTGTGTTCGAAGGTACGCAGTATTTT. Its translation is CAWSVFEGTQYF.

This chain joins TRBV18 and TRBJ1-1; perhaps TRBD1 as D (5 bases). The CDR3 has 13 residues. Trimming took 6 bases from V and 4 from J, leaving 12 bases between them. Germline V gene data show CDR1 as KGHSH and CDR2 as LQKENI. The CDR3: CASSPGRGTEAFF. The CDR3 nucleotides are TGTGCCAGCTCCCCAGGTAGGGGCACTGAAGCTTTCTTT.

This chain links TRBV29-1 with TRBJ1-2, with 11 nucleotides matching TRBD1. Germline trimming cut 7 bases from V and 7 bases from J; bases unmatched to any gene: 23. Germline V gives CDR1 SQVTM, CDR2 ANQGSEA. The CDR3 covers 18 residues. CDR3: CSASFPAKPGQGVVGYTF. CDR3 bases: TGCAGCGCCAGCTTCCCGGCTAAACCGGGACAGGGGGTCGTTGGCTACACCTTC.

The chain uses TRBV19 and TRBJ1-1; a possible D gene is TRBD1 (6 bases). The CDR3 contains 16 residues. Trimming pared 8 bases from V and 1 base from J, leaving 20 bases between. CDR1 and CDR2 (germline): LNHDA, SQIVND (reference sequence). CDR3 in DNA: TGTGCCAGTTCGGAGGGGGTAGGCGCTGCGAACACTGAAGCTTTCTTT. Amino acid sequence: CASSEGVGAANTEAFF.

The rearrangement joins TRBV2 to TRBJ2-7; TRBD1 aligns across 10 bases. Trimming cost V 5 bases and J 3 bases; bases outside gene matches: 7. This CDR3 is 15 amino acids long. Germline values: CDR1 SNHLY, CDR2 FYNNEI. The CDR3 sequence is CASSSTRDRGYEQYF. The CDR3 DNA reads as TGTGCCAGCAGTTCAACCCGGGACAGGGGCTACGAGCAGTACTTC.

This rearrangement joins TRBV5-7 to TRBJ2-2; 11 bases line up with TRBD2. TRBV5-7 is placed among ORFs of uncertain function. CDR3 length: 17 residues. With V trimmed by 5 bases and J by 7 bases, 13 bases remained unmatched. CDR3 DNA sequence: TGTGCCAGCAGTTTCCATCGACTAGCGGGGCGAAACGGGGAGCTGTTTTTT. Amino acids: CASSFHRLAGRNGELFF.

The chain couples TRBV4-2 to TRBJ2-1, with 10 bases aligning to TRBD2. J gave up 8 bases and V 3 bases, and 7 bases lay outside the gene matches. Germline values: CDR1 LGHNA, CDR2 YNFKEQ. CDR3 length: 15 residues. The CDR3 is CASSQSSGGGDEQFF. For the CDR3, the DNA is TGTGCCAGCAGCCAGAGCAGCGGGGGGGGCGATGAGCAGTTCTTC.

The J gene is TRBJ2-3, the V gene TRBV4-3; TRBD2 is a possible D gene (6 bases). V gave up 0 bases and J gave up 6 bases, with 13 bases separating them. This CDR3 is built from 15 residues. Germline CDR1 LGHNA, CDR2 YSLEER. CDR3 in amino acids: CASSQERLAWDTQYF. CDR3 DNA: TGCGCCAGCAGCCAAGAACGGCTAGCGTGGGATACGCAGTATTTT.

This clone was seen only once. The chain combines TRBV7-2 with TRBJ2-7, with 10 bases identical to TRBD2. The CDR3 has 13 residues. The V gene's germline CDR1 is SGHTA and CDR2 FQGNSA. After removal of 4 bases from V and 11 bases from J, the junction contained 8 bases not matched to a gene. The DNA for the CDR3 is TGTGCCAGCAGCTGGGATAGCGGGGGGCTCGAGTACTTC. This gives the protein CASSWDSGGLEYF.

The V call is TRBV9, the J call TRBJ1-3; D is unclear. Per germline, CDR1 SGDLS and CDR2 YYNGEE. CDR3 length: 16 amino acids. V dropped 4 bases and J dropped 0 bases, with 14 bases sitting between them. CDR3 residues: CASSSRTAGSGNTIYF. CDR3 DNA: TGTGCCAGCAGCAGTCGGACCGCCGGCTCTGGAAACACCATATATTTT.

V gene TRBV30 combines with J gene TRBJ1-2; D call uncertain. V was pared by 0 bases and J by 1 base, with 18 bases between. Germline V gives CDR1 GTSNPN, CDR2 SVGIG (reference sequence). The CDR3 has 17 amino acids. The CDR3 is CAWSVGWADPINYGYTF. As DNA, the CDR3 is TGTGCCTGGAGTGTAGGCTGGGCAGACCCGATTAACTATGGCTACACCTTC. Complete variable domain (other parts from reference TRBV30 and TRBJ1-2): SQTIHQWPATLVQPVGSPLSLECTVEGTSNPNLYWYRQAAGRGLQLLFYSVGIGQISSEVPQNLSASRPQDRQFILSSKKLLLSDSGFYLCAWSVGWADPINYGYTFGSGTRLTVV.

The CDR3 DNA reads TGTGCCAGCAGCTTGGTGGAACGGCCTGGGGCTGAAGCTTTCTTT. It codes for CASSLVERPGAEAFF. This chain joins TRBV5-6 and TRBJ1-1; the D is unclear. Trimming left V 0 bases short and J 6 bases short, with 15 bases between. The germline V gene has CDR1 SGHDT and CDR2 YYEEEE. The CDR3 is 15 residues long.

The rearrangement joins TRBV3-1 (or the pseudogene TRBV3-2) to TRBJ2-4, with 12 bases matching TRBD2. V shed 5 bases and J 0 bases; nucleotides not matched to a gene: 11. The CDR3 extends over 19 amino acids. Germline V gene lookup returns CDR1 LGHDT and CDR2 YNNKEL (reference sequence). The CDR3: CASSTSGTSGPLAKNIQYF. The CDR3 nucleotides are TGTGCCAGCAGCACCTCCGGGACTAGCGGGCCTTTAGCCAAAAACATTCAGTACTTC.